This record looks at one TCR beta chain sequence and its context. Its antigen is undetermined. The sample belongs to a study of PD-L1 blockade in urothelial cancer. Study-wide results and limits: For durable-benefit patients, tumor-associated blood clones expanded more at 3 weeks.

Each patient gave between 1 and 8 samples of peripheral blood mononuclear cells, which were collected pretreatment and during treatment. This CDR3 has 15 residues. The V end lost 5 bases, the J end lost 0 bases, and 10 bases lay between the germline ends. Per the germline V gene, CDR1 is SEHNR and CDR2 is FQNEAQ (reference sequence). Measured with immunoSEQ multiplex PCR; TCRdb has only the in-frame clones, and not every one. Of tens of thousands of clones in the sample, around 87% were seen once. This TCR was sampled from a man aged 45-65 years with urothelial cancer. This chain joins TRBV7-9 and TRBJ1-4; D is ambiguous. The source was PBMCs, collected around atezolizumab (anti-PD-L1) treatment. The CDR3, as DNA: TGTGCCAGCAGCACCTACACAGCAACTAATGAAAAACTGTTTTTT. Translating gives CASSTYTATNEKLFF.